This is a list of T cell receptor beta chains from one sample in a study of blood T cell repertoires in COVID-19. The table came from immunoSEQ multiplex PCR; TCRdb's copy has only in-frame clones and leaves some out. The sample carries about 200,000 clones, approximately 80% recorded once. The sequenced sample was PBMCs or T cells enriched from blood (not recorded which). The receptor set was obtained from a woman aged 40 to 49 with acute COVID-19. CDR3s include the opening cysteine and the closing phenylalanine or tryptophan. Each record gives: CDR3 length, J gene, clone size, V gene, D gene, CDR3 DNA, CDR3 protein. D genes are given only for firm matches. Clone size is stated in some rows and not others, as once, few, many or a class when expanded.

CDR3 length: 13; J gene: TRBJ2-7; clone size: -; V gene: TRBV30; D gene: TRBD2; CDR3 DNA: TGTGCCTGGAGTCGGTTAGCGGGAAACGAGCAGTACTTC; CDR3 protein: CAWSRLAGNEQYF
CDR3 length: 14; J gene: TRBJ1-6; clone size: -; V gene: TRBV27; D gene: TRBD1; CDR3 DNA: TGTGCCAGCAGTGGGGACAGAGGGAATTCACCCCTCCACTTT; CDR3 protein: CASSGDRGNSPLHF
CDR3 length: 14; J gene: TRBJ2-7; clone size: -; V gene: TRBV18; D gene: -; CDR3 DNA: TGTGCCAGCTCACAGGAGCAAACGACCTACGAGCAGTACTTC; CDR3 protein: CASSQEQTTYEQYF
CDR3 length: 15; J gene: TRBJ2-1; clone size: -; V gene: TRBV3-1/TRBV3-2; D gene: TRBD1; CDR3 DNA: TGTGCCAGCAGCCATACAGGGGGCCCCTACAATGAGCAGTTCTTC; CDR3 protein: CASSHTGGPYNEQFF
CDR3 length: 13; J gene: TRBJ2-3; clone size: once; V gene: TRBV11-3; D gene: -; CDR3 DNA: TGTGCCAGCAGCTTGGCTCTCTCAGATACGCAGTATTTT; CDR3 protein: CASSLALSDTQYF
CDR3 length: 14; J gene: TRBJ1-5; clone size: -; V gene: TRBV30; D gene: -; CDR3 DNA: TGTGCCTGGAGTGTGGGGGGTAGGGTTCAGCCCCAGCATTTT; CDR3 protein: CAWSVGGRVQPQHF
CDR3 length: 17; J gene: TRBJ1-2; clone size: -; V gene: TRBV9; D gene: TRBD1; CDR3 DNA: TGTGCCAGCAGCGTAGACCCGACAGGGAGTCGAAACTATGGCTACACCTTC; CDR3 protein: CASSVDPTGSRNYGYTF
CDR3 length: 15; J gene: TRBJ1-4; clone size: -; V gene: TRBV10-3; D gene: -; CDR3 DNA: TGTGCCATCAGTGAGCTCGAAGGAGGGTCCCAAAAACTGTTTTTT; CDR3 protein: CAISELEGGSQKLFF
CDR3 length: 16; J gene: TRBJ1-3; clone size: -; V gene: TRBV5-4; D gene: -; CDR3 DNA: TGTGCCAGCAGCTTGGGACACACCCCGACTGGAAACACCATATATTTT; CDR3 protein: CASSLGHTPTGNTIYF
CDR3 length: 12; J gene: TRBJ1-2; clone size: -; V gene: TRBV29-1; D gene: -; CDR3 DNA: TGCAGCGTTGATCGCAGGGGCTATGGCTACACCTTC; CDR3 protein: CSVDRRGYGYTF
CDR3 length: 13; J gene: TRBJ1-1; clone size: once; V gene: TRBV30; D gene: -; CDR3 DNA: TGTGCCTGGAGGCCGGACAGTAACACTGAAGCTTTCTTT; CDR3 protein: CAWRPDSNTEAFF
CDR3 length: 17; J gene: TRBJ2-3; clone size: -; V gene: TRBV7-3; D gene: TRBD2; CDR3 DNA: TGTGCCAGCAGCCGCAATGCGGGCGGGGGGGCCGGCTATACGCAGTATTTT; CDR3 protein: CASSRNAGGGAGYTQYF
CDR3 length: 13; J gene: TRBJ1-2; clone size: -; V gene: TRBV28; D gene: -; CDR3 DNA: TGTGCCAGCAGCCCCACCACAGGCTATGGCTACACCTTC; CDR3 protein: CASSPTTGYGYTF
CDR3 length: 16; J gene: TRBJ2-7; clone size: -; V gene: TRBV27; D gene: TRBD1; CDR3 DNA: TGTGCCAGCAGTTTATCTCTCCGGACAGGGACAAGGGAGCAGTACTTC; CDR3 protein: CASSLSLRTGTREQYF
CDR3 length: 16; J gene: TRBJ2-2; clone size: -; V gene: TRBV3-1/TRBV3-2; D gene: TRBD2; CDR3 DNA: TGTGCCAGCAGCCAAGGTATTAGCGGGAGGACCGGGGAGCTGTTTTTT; CDR3 protein: CASSQGISGRTGELFF
CDR3 length: 13; J gene: TRBJ1-1; clone size: -; V gene: TRBV9; D gene: -; CDR3 DNA: TGTGCCAGCAGCCCCCAGGGGAACACTGAAGCTTTCTTT; CDR3 protein: CASSPQGNTEAFF
CDR3 length: 12; J gene: TRBJ1-2; clone size: few; V gene: TRBV6-5; D gene: -; CDR3 DNA: TGTGCCAGCAGTTACGTCGGGGATGGCTACACCTTC; CDR3 protein: CASSYVGDGYTF
CDR3 length: 13; J gene: TRBJ1-2; clone size: -; V gene: TRBV30; D gene: TRBD1; CDR3 DNA: TGTGCCTGGGGCCGGGACAGGCCGATGGGCTACACCTTC; CDR3 protein: CAWGRDRPMGYTF